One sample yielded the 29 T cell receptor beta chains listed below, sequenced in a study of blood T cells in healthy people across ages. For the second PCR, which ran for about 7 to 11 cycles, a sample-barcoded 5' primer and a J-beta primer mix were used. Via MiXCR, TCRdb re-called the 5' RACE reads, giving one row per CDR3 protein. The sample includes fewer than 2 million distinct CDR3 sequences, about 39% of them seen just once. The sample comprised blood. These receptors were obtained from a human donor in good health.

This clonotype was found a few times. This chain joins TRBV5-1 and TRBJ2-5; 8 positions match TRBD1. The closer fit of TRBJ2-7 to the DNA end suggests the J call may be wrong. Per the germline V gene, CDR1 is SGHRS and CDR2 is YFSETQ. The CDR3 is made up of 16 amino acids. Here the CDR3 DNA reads TGCGCCAGCAGCTTAGCTGGGCCCCAGGGGGCCGGCGAGCAGTACTTC. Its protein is CASSLAGPQGAGEQYF.

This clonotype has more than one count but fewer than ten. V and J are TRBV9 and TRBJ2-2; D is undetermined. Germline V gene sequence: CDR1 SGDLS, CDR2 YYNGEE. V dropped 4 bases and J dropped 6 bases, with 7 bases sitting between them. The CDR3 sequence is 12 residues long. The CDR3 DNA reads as TGTGCCAGCAGCCCCGGGTCCGGGGAGCTGTTTTTT. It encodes CASSPGSGELFF.

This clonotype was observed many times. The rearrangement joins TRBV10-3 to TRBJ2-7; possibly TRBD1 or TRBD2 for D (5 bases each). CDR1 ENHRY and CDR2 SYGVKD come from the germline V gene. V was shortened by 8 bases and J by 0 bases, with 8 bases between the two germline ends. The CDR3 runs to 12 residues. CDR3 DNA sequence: TGTGCCATCCGGGACCTCTCCTACGAGCAGTACTTC. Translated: CAIRDLSYEQYF.

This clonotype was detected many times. The CDR3 loop reads CASSLRNTQYF. CDR3 nucleotides: TGTGCCAGCAGTTTGCGGAATACGCAGTATTTT. The chain carries TRBV27 and TRBJ2-3; D unresolved. The CDR3 loop spans 11 amino acids. Per the germline V gene, CDR1 is MNHEY and CDR2 is SMNVEV (reference sequence). V dropped 3 bases and J dropped 7 bases, with 5 bases sitting between them.

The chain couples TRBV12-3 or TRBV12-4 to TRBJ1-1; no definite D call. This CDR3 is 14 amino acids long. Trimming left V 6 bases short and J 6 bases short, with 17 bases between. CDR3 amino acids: CASSLLPAEPEAFF. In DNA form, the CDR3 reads TGTGCCAGCAGCCTCCTTCCGGCCGAACCTGAAGCTTTCTTT.

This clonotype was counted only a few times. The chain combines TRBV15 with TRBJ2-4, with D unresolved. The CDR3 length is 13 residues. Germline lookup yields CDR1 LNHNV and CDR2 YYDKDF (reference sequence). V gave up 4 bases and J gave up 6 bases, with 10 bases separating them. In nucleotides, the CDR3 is TGTGCCACCAGCATGGATGTTGGAAACATTCAGTACTTC. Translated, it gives CATSMDVGNIQYF. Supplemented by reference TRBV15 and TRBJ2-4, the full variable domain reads DAMVIQNPRYQVTQFGKPVTLSCSQTLNHNVMYWYQQKSSQAPKLLFHYYDKDFNNEADTPDNFQSRRPNTSFCFLDIRSPGLGDTAMYLCATSMDVGNIQYFGAGTRLSVL.

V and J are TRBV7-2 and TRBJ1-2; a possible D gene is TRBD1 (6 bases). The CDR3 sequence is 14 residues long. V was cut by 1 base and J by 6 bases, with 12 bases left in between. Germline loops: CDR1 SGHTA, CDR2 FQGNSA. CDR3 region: CASSLGVGADGYTF. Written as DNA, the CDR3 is TGTGCCAGCAGCTTAGGGGTGGGGGCGGATGGCTACACCTTC.

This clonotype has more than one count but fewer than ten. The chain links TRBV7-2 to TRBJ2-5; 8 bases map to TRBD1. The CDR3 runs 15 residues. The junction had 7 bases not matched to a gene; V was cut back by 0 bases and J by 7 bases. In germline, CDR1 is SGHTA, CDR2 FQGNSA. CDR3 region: CASSLAGTGSWTQYF. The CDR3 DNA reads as TGTGCCAGCAGCTTAGCAGGGACAGGATCTTGGACCCAGTACTTC.

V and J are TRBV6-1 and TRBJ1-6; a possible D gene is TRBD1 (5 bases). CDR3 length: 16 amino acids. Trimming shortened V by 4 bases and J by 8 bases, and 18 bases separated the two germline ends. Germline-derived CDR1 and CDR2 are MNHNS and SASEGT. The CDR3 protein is CASSVTAGAGDSPLHF. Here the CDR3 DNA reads TGTGCCAGCAGTGTAACCGCTGGGGCGGGGGATTCACCCCTCCACTTT.

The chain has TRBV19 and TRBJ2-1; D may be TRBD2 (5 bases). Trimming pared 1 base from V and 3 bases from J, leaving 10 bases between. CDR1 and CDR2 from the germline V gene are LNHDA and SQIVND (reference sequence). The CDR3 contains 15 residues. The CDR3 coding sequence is TGTGCCAGTAGTATAGGGGTTAGCGTCTACAATGAGCAGTTCTTC. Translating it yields CASSIGVSVYNEQFF.

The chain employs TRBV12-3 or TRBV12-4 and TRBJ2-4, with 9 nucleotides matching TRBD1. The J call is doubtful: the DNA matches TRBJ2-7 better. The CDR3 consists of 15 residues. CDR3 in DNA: TGTGCCAGCAGTTTTCTTGGACAGGGGCCCTACGAGCAGTACTTC. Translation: CASSFLGQGPYEQYF.

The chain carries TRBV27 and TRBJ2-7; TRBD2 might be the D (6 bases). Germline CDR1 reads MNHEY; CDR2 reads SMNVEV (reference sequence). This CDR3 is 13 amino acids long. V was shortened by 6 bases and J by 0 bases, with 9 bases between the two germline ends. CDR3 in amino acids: CASRIGSSYEQYF. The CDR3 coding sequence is TGTGCCAGCAGGATCGGGAGCTCCTACGAGCAGTACTTC.

The CDR3 region is CSVGEDVGYEQYF. The CDR3, as DNA: TGCAGTGTTGGGGAGGACGTGGGGTACGAGCAGTACTTC. The rearrangement uses TRBV20-1 and TRBJ2-7; maybe TRBD2 (6 bases). Germline CDR1 DFQATT, CDR2 SNEGSKA (reference sequence). There are 13 residues in the CDR3. V was shortened by 7 bases and J by 4 bases, with 17 bases between the two germline ends.

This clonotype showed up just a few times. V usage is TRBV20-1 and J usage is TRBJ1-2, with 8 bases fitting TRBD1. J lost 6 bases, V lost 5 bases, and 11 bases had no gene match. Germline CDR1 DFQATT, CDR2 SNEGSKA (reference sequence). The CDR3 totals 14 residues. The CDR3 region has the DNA TGCAGTGCTGATCCCGTGGACAGGGCTCATGGCTACACCTTC. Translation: CSADPVDRAHGYTF.

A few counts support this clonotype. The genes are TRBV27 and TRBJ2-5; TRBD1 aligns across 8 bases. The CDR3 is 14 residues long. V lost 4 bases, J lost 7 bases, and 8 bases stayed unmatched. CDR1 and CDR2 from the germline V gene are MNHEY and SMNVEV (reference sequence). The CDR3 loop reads CASSYQQGEATQYF. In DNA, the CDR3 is TGTGCCAGCAGTTACCAACAGGGGGAGGCGACCCAGTACTTC.

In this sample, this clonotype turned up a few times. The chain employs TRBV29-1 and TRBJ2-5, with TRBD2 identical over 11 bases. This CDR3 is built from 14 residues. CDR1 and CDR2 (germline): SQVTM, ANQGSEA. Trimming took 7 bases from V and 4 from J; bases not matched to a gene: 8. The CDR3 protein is CSGDTGTSGETQYF. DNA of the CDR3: TGCAGCGGTGATACCGGGACTAGCGGAGAGACCCAGTACTTC.

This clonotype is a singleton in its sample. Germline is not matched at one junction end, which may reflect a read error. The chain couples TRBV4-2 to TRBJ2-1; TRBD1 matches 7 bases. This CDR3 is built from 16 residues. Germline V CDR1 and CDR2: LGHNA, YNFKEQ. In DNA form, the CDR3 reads TGTGCCAGCAACCAAGGGGGCGAGGACGGCTACAATGAGCAGTTCTTC. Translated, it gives CASNQGGEDGYNEQFF.

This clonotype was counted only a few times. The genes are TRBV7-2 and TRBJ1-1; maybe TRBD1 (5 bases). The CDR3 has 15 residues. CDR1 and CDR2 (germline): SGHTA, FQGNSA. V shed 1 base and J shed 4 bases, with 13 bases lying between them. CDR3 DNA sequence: TGTGCCAGCAGCTTAGTGGGTGCGAGGGGCACTGAAGCTTTCTTT. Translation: CASSLVGARGTEAFF.

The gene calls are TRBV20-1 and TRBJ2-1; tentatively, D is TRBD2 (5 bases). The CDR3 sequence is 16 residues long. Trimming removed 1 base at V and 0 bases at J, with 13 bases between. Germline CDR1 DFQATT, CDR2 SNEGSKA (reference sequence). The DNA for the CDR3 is TGCAGTGCTAGAGGTCCAGCGGAGCCCTCCTACAATGAGCAGTTCTTC. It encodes CSARGPAEPSYNEQFF.

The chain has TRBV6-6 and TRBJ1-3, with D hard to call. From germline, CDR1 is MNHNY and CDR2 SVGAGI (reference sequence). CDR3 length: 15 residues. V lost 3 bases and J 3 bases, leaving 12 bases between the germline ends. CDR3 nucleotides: TGTGCCAGCAGTTATCTGGGAATCTATGGAAACACCATATATTTT. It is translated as CASSYLGIYGNTIYF.

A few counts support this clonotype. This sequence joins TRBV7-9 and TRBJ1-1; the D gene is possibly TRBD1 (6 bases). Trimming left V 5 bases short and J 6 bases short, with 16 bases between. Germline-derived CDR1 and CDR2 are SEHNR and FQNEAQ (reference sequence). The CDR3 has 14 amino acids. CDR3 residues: CASSHEGGTAEAFF. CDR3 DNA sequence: TGTGCCAGCAGCCACGAAGGGGGAACTGCTGAAGCTTTCTTT.

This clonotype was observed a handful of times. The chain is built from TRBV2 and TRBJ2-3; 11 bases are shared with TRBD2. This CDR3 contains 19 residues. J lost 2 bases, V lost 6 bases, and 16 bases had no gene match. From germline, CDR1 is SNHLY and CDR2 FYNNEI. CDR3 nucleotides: TGTGCCAGCAGCAAAGAAGGCCTAGCGGGGGGACAATCCACAGATACGCAGTATTTT. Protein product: CASSKEGLAGGQSTDTQYF.

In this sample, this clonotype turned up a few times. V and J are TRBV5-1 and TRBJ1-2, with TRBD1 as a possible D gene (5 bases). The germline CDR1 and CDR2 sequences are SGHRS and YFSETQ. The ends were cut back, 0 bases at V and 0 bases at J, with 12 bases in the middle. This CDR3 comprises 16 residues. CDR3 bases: TGCGCCAGCAGCTTGGACGGACAACCAACTAACTATGGCTACACCTTC. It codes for CASSLDGQPTNYGYTF.

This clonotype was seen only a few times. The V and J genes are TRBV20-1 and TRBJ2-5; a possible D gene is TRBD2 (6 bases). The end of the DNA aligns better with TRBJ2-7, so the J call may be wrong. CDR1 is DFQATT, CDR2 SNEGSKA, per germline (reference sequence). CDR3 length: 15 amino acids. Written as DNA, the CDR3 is TGCAGTGCTCCTATGGGGGGAACAGGTATCGACGAGCAGTACTTC. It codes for CSAPMGGTGIDEQYF.

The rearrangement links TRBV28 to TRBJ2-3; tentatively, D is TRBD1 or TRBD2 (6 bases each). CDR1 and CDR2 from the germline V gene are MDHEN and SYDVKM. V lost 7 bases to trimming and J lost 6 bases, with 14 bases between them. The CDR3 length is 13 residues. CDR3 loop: CASNRGASDTQYF. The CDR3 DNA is TGTGCCAGCAATAGGGGGGCCTCGGATACGCAGTATTTT.

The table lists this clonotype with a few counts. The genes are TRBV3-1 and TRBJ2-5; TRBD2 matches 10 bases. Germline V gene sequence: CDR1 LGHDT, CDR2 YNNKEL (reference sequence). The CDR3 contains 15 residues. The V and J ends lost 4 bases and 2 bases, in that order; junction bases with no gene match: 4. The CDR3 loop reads CASSPGLAAQETQYF. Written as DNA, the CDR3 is TGTGCCAGCAGCCCCGGACTAGCGGCTCAAGAGACCCAGTACTTC.

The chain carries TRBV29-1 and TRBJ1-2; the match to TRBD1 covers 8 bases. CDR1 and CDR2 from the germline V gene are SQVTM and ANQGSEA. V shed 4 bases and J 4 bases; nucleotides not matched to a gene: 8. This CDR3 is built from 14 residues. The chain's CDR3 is CSVAPRTGTYGYTF. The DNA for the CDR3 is TGCAGCGTTGCCCCCAGGACAGGGACCTATGGCTACACCTTC.

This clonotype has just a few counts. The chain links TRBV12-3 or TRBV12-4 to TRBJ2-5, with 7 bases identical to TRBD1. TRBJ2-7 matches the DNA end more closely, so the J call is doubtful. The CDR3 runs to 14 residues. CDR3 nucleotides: TGTGCCAGCAGTTTACCGGGACAGTTCTACGAGCAGTACTTC. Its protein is CASSLPGQFYEQYF.

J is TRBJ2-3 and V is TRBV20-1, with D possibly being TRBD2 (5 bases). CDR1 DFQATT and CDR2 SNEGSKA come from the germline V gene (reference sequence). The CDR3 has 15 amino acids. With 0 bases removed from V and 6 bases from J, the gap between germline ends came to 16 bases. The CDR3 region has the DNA TGCAGTGCTAGAGATCTAAGGACCAGGAGGGATACGCAGTATTTT. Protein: CSARDLRTRRDTQYF.